These 8 T cell receptor beta chains share one sample of origin, sequenced in a study of T cell responses to AZD1222 COVID-19 vaccine. Sequenced by immunoSEQ multiplex PCR; TCRdb stores in-frame clones only, minus some. Of 110,000 to 150,000 clones listed, approximately 92% are singletons. The source was peripheral blood, collected 28 days after the second AZD1222 dose. The source of these receptors is an adult who received the AZD1222 COVID-19 vaccine.

The chain links TRBV6-5 to TRBJ2-1; 14 bases are shared with TRBD2. J gave up 10 bases and V 1 base, and 6 bases lay outside the gene matches. Germline CDR1 MNHEY, CDR2 SVGAGI. The CDR3 length is 16 residues. CDR3 amino acids: CASSYLGLAGDYEQFF. In DNA form, the CDR3 reads TGTGCCAGCAGTTACTTGGGACTAGCGGGAGATTACGAGCAGTTCTTC.

CDR3: CASSYGTAYNEQFF. In nucleotides, the CDR3 is TGTGCCAGCAGTTATGGGACGGCCTACAATGAGCAGTTCTTC. The chain is built from TRBV6-5 and TRBJ2-1; possibly TRBD1 or TRBD2 for D (5 bases each). CDR1 is MNHEY, CDR2 SVGAGI, per germline. This CDR3 comprises 14 residues. The V end lost 3 bases, the J end lost 2 bases, and 8 bases lay between the germline ends.

The J gene is TRBJ1-1, the V gene TRBV5-4; D might be TRBD1 (5 bases). The V end lost 4 bases, the J end lost 3 bases, and 16 bases lay between the germline ends. The CDR3 covers 15 residues. CDR1 is SGHNT and CDR2 is YYREEE in the germline V gene (reference sequence). The CDR3 nucleotides read TGTGCCAGCAGCCCACCTTCCGGGGCGGACACTGAAGCTTTCTTT. Translating gives CASSPPSGADTEAFF.

This clone was counted between two and nine times. The gene calls are TRBV11-2 and TRBJ2-5; D is ambiguous. The V gene lost 0 bases and the J gene lost 2 bases, with 1 base spanning the gap. Germline V gives CDR1 SGHAT, CDR2 FQNNGV. This CDR3 has 12 residues. In DNA, the CDR3 is TGTGCCAGCAGCTTAGATCAAGAGACCCAGTACTTC. Amino acid sequence: CASSLDQETQYF.

The chain employs TRBV29-1 and TRBJ1-1; 10 bases are shared with TRBD1. Germline CDR1 SQVTM, CDR2 ANQGSEA. Germline trimming cut 6 bases from V and 1 base from J; bases unmatched to any gene: 8. This CDR3 is built from 15 residues. The DNA for the CDR3 is TGCAGCGTGGGGGACAGGGGAAAGGGGAACACTGAAGCTTTCTTT. This encodes CSVGDRGKGNTEAFF. Variable domain in full (rest from reference TRBV29-1 and TRBJ1-1): SAVISQKPSRDICQRGTSLTIQCQVDSQVTMMFWYRQQPGQSLTLIATANQGSEATYESGFVIDKFPISRPNLTFSTLTVSNMSPEDSSIYLCSVGDRGKGNTEAFFGQGTRLTVV.

The chain joins TRBV21-1 to TRBJ2-7. TRBV21-1 is reported as a pseudogene. This CDR3 spans 18 amino acids. The CDR3 here is CASSKVRGALATIYEQYF. The CDR3 DNA follows: TGTGCCAGCAGCAAAGTCAGGGGGGCACTAGCGACAATCTACGAGCAGTACTTC.

The chain is built from TRBV6-2 or TRBV6-3 and TRBJ2-7; weak D call: TRBD1 (6 bases). Germline V gene sequence: CDR1 MNHEY, CDR2 SVGEGT. Trimming shortened V by 2 bases and J by 2 bases, and 13 bases separated the two germline ends. The CDR3 is made up of 15 amino acids. The CDR3 protein is CASSYTDRQTYEQYF. The CDR3 nucleotides are TGTGCCAGCAGTTACACTGACAGGCAAACCTACGAGCAGTACTTC.

The chain links TRBV5-1 to TRBJ1-1; D is uncertain. V lost 4 bases to trimming and J lost 6 bases, with 10 bases between them. The CDR3 has 12 residues. The germline V gene has CDR1 SGHRS and CDR2 YFSETQ. CDR3 nucleotide sequence: TGCGCCAGCAGCCGTTCTGGCCCTGAAGCTTTCTTT. Protein sequence: CASSRSGPEAFF. The whole variable domain, remainder taken from reference TRBV5-1 and TRBJ1-1, is KAGVTQTPRYLIKTRGQQVTLSCSPISGHRSVSWYQQTPGQGLQFLFEYFSETQRNKGNFPGRFSGRQFSNSRSEMNVSTLELGDSALYLCASSRSGPEAFFGQGTRLTVV.